This entry describes one T cell receptor (beta chain). This clone occurred a few times. Its antigen is unknown. It has no much larger one-base neighbor in the sample; base qualities were not kept. Other DNA sequences in the same sample also yield this CDR3. Each donor gave one peripheral blood draw, averaging roughly 100 mL, which was collected into heparinised tubes. A BD FACSAria II was used to sort naive, central memory, regulatory and stem cell-like memory CD4+ T cells with a panel that included CD45RO, CCR7, CD25, CD127, CD95 and CD27. A purity above 98% was achieved for all sorted populations. PBMCs were isolated immediately by Lymphoprep density gradient centrifugation and stained directly without culture. Samples were stained and sorted in pairs, with one healthy donor and one patient per experiment, so that batch effects were minimized. This record belongs to a study of beta chain features in type 1 diabetes (dated by TCRdb to 2017 to 2018). General notes on the study: Mean age, gender distribution, total cell number and subset yield did not differ between patients and healthy donors. A total of roughly 100 million sorted cells were examined across all samples, and a strong correlation was observed between cell number per subset and RNA yield. The study compared TCRB repertoires of sorted circulating CD4+ T cell subsets between recently diagnosed type 1 diabetes patients and matched healthy donors. Regulatory and stem cell-like memory subsets were obtained from only 8 patients and about eight healthy donors, while naive and central memory subsets were obtained from all 30 or so donors.

Including cysteine and phenylalanine, the CDR3 has 14 amino acids. The DNA shown is the 42-base CDR3, in frame from base 1. The V end loses 0 bases and the J end loses 1 base, and a stretch of 7 bases separates them. In the germline V gene, CDR1 corresponds to SGDLS and CDR2 to YYNGEE. The entire amount of isolated RNA was reverse transcribed using the High Capacity cDNA Reverse Transcription Kit, so the sequenced TCRB transcripts were expressed ones. Naive, central memory and regulatory T cell samples underwent deep immunoSEQ sequencing, averaging around 3.9 million total reads per sample. Sorted cells were lysed in RLT buffer, and RNA was extracted using DNase-treated RNeasy Micro or Mini kits according to cell number. To prevent cross-contamination, each cell subset was processed individually, whereas patient and healthy donor samples were processed jointly. The immunoSEQ multiplex PCR was used to amplify TCRB sequences from cDNA, generating 87-bp fragments that spanned the CDR3 region. Sequencing of the amplicons was done on the Illumina HiSeq platform. In the original analysis: Synthetic template baselines were used to correct PCR bias computationally, reads within Hamming distance 2 were collapsed, and singletons that could not be merged were discarded. Reads were aligned against IMGT to assign V, D and J genes, CDR3 length and insertions or deletions at six rearrangement sites. Within each subset, clonotype counts were normalized to sorted cell number, after which true diversity and Gini coefficients were computed with the tcR R package. The overlap coefficient, calculated on TCRB nucleotide sequences, was used to quantify repertoire sharing. As a proxy for the pre-selection repertoire, out-of-frame TCRB sequences from naive cells were analyzed. What TCRdb holds here is the immuneACCESS table cut down to in-frame rearrangements. Part of the clones is not present; checked against another copy, under half of the missing clones reflect an unresolved V gene, and the others are unexplained. V and J calls and clone size come straight from that table; D and trimming were deduced from the DNA. For this sample the table gives hundreds of thousands of clones, of which around 15% were detected only once. 0.03% to 0.045% of the sample comes from the top ten.

What the authors observed across the whole study: Naive, central memory and regulatory TCRB repertoires appeared to be more similar among patients than among healthy donors. Because small numbers of individuals were included in the HLA sub-analyses, any influence of HLA type on TCRB rearrangement was left unresolved. In all four CD4+ subsets, TCRB CDR3 length was moderately but significantly shorter in type 1 diabetes patients. Because cDNA was sequenced instead of genomic DNA, activated cells with high expression could be over-represented, although the groups did not differ in activation or CD3 levels. Fewer insertions and more nucleotide deletions at VDJ recombination sites were observed in patients with type 1 diabetes, implying thymic rearrangement abnormalities. PCR might favor shorter templates, but patient and control samples were amplified and corrected together, so any skew would affect both groups equally.

Sample: naive CD4+ T cells from blood. The cell subset or site label, as the study defines it: true naive CD4+ T cells. The chain links TRBV9 with TRBJ2-5; the D call is tentative, TRBD1 or TRBD2, as each matches 5 bases. The source of this sequence is a man in his late teens or twenties with type 1 diabetes. The CDR3: CASSVGGFQETQYF. The nucleotides are TGTGCCAGCAGCGTAGGGGGGTTCCAAGAGACCCAGTACTTC.